Listed here are 28 T cell receptor beta chains from one sample, sequenced in a study of blood T cells in healthy people across ages. For the second PCR, which ran for roughly 6 to 12 cycles, a sample-barcoded 5' primer and a J-beta primer mix were used. MiXCR was run by TCRdb on the 5' RACE reads, yielding one entry per CDR3 protein. The sample includes 1.5 million to 2 million distinct CDR3 sequences, about 35% seen only once; the top ten take approximately 10%. The sequencing sample was made of blood. These receptors were obtained from a woman in her thirties in good health.

The chain uses TRBV6-2 or TRBV6-3 and TRBJ1-2; D gene uncertain. This CDR3 region has 12 residues. V shed 2 bases and J shed 3 bases, with 4 bases lying between them. CDR1 MNHEY and CDR2 SVGEGT come from the germline V gene. The CDR3 reads CASSYRDYGYTF. CDR3 bases: TGTGCCAGCAGTTACCGTGACTATGGCTACACCTTC.

To note about this clonotype: The germline gene is not matched at one end of the junction; a read error may be the cause. This chain uses TRBV18 with TRBJ1-4; D ambiguous. CDR3 length: 13 amino acids. CDR1 is KGHSH and CDR2 is LQKENI in the germline V gene. CDR3: CTSSPQAGEKLFF. The DNA for the CDR3 is TGTACCAGCTCACCACAAGCGGGTGAAAAACTGTTTTTT.

The gene calls are TRBV6-6 and TRBJ2-5, with 11 positions matching TRBD2. The CDR3 consists of 15 residues. Germline assignment: CDR1 MNHNY and CDR2 SVGAGI (reference sequence). The V gene end was trimmed by 4 bases and the J gene end by 4 bases; junction bases not matched to a gene: 5. The CDR3 spells CASSSRLAGLETQYF. For the CDR3, the DNA is TGTGCCAGCAGTTCCAGACTAGCGGGACTAGAGACCCAGTACTTC.

This clonotype has at least ten counts. This rearrangement joins TRBV29-1 to TRBJ2-1, with 11 bases matching TRBD1. The CDR3 consists of 14 residues. Germline loops: CDR1 SQVTM, CDR2 ANQGSEA. The V segment lost 4 bases and the J segment 6 bases; nucleotides outside the gene matches: 5. The CDR3 protein is CSVGTGGQFNEQFF. CDR3 in DNA: TGCAGCGTTGGGACAGGGGGCCAGTTCAATGAGCAGTTCTTC.

The chain is built from TRBV3-1 and TRBJ1-5; D might be TRBD1 (6 bases). This CDR3 has 16 residues. The germline V gene has CDR1 LGHDT and CDR2 YNNKEL (reference sequence). V was pared by 1 base and J by 6 bases, with 16 bases between. CDR3 amino acids: CASSQGVSGAGQPQHF. The CDR3 DNA is TGTGCCAGCAGCCAAGGGGTTTCGGGGGCTGGTCAGCCCCAGCATTTT.

This chain links TRBV11-1 with TRBJ2-5; weak D call: TRBD1 (6 bases). The tail of the sequence fits TRBJ2-7 better, so the J call may be wrong. CDR1 and CDR2 (germline): SGHAT, FQDESV (reference sequence). This CDR3 spans 14 amino acids. Written as DNA, the CDR3 is TGTGCCAGCAGCTTCTACGACAGGTCCCACGAGCAGTACTTC. Translated, it gives CASSFYDRSHEQYF.

The chain employs TRBV18 and TRBJ2-5; the D gene is possibly TRBD1 (5 bases). Germline V CDR1 and CDR2: KGHSH, LQKENI. V lost 0 bases and J lost 5, with 10 bases in between. The CDR3 is 14 residues long. The DNA of the CDR3 is TGTGCCAGCTCACCACCGTCGCAGGGTGAGACCCAGTACTTC. It translates to CASSPPSQGETQYF.

This clonotype has more than one count but fewer than ten. The chain is built from TRBV7-2 and TRBJ1-6, with 9 bases matching TRBD1. The length of the CDR3 is 15 residues. Germline V gene sequence: CDR1 SGHTA, CDR2 FQGNSA. Germline trimming cut 2 bases from V and 9 bases from J; bases unmatched to any gene: 5. In DNA form, the CDR3 reads TGTGCCAGCAGCTTATTGGAGACAGGGGGTTCACCCCTCCACTTT. Its translation: CASSLLETGGSPLHF.

This clonotype has a count of ten or more. The V and J genes are TRBV27 and TRBJ1-2; possibly TRBD1 for D (6 bases). Trimming cost V 5 bases and J 4 bases, with 17 bases left between them. From germline, CDR1 is MNHEY and CDR2 SMNVEV (reference sequence). The CDR3 is made up of 15 amino acids. The CDR3 loop is CASSRRQDMGYGYTF. The DNA of the CDR3 is TGTGCCAGCAGTCGACGACAGGACATGGGCTATGGCTACACCTTC.

The chain combines TRBV7-6 with TRBJ2-3; no clear D gene. Trimming stripped 5 bases from V and 2 bases from J, with 11 bases between. The CDR3 contains 14 residues. Germline CDR1 and CDR2: SGHVS and FNYEAQ. CDR3 protein: CASSGGRATDTQYF. DNA for the CDR3: TGTGCCAGCAGCGGCGGACGGGCCACAGATACGCAGTATTTT.

The chain links TRBV6-1 to TRBJ1-6, with a tentative D call TRBD1 (5 bases). CDR3 length: 20 residues. Per germline, CDR1 MNHNS and CDR2 SASEGT. V lost 4 bases and J lost 0, with 22 bases in between. The CDR3 nucleotides are TGTGCCAGCAGTGCCTCAGGGATTCCCCGCTTGAGCTCCTATAATTCACCCCTCCACTTT. Amino acids: CASSASGIPRLSSYNSPLHF.

Notes on this clonotype: Just one base apart from a much larger clone, this may be a read error. V gene TRBV11-2 combines with J gene TRBJ2-1; weak D call: TRBD2 (5 bases). The J call may be wrong; the DNA end is better matched by TRBJ2-7. CDR3 length equals 15 residues. Germline V gene sequence: CDR1 SGHAT, CDR2 FQNNGV. The CDR3 DNA is TGTGCCAGCAGCTTACTTGGGAGCTCCTACAATGAGCAGTACTTC. Residues: CASSLLGSSYNEQYF.

The chain combines TRBV10-3 with TRBJ2-1; TRBD2 agrees at 11 bases. In germline, CDR1 is ENHRY, CDR2 SYGVKD. The CDR3 runs 18 residues. The V segment lost 0 bases and the J segment 6 bases; nucleotides outside the gene matches: 10. Written as DNA, the CDR3 is TGTGCCATCAGTGAGTCGAGGGCACTAGCGGGAGCGCGCAATGAGCAGTTCTTC. Translating gives CAISESRALAGARNEQFF.

This clonotype was counted many times. The J gene is TRBJ2-1, the V gene TRBV7-3, with TRBD2 identical over 14 bases. J gave up 7 bases and V 4 bases, and 6 bases lay outside the gene matches. Germline-derived CDR1 and CDR2 are SGHTA and FQGTGA. The CDR3 is 16 residues long. CDR3 in DNA: TGTGCCAGCAGCTCAGAGGGACTAGCGGGGGAAAATGAGCAGTTCTTC. Encoded protein: CASSSEGLAGENEQFF. Based on the CDR3 plus reference TRBV7-3 and TRBJ2-1, the full variable domain is GAGVSQTPSNKVTEKGKYVELRCDPISGHTALYWYRQSLGQGPEFLIYFQGTGAADDSGLPNDRFFAVRPEGSVSTLKIQRTERGDSAVYLCASSSEGLAGENEQFFGPGTRLTVL.

This clonotype was seen a few times. The chain is built from TRBV10-3 and TRBJ2-1; tentative D call: TRBD2 (7 bases). The CDR3 runs to 14 residues. Trimming stripped 8 bases from V and 2 bases from J, with 13 bases between. Germline V gene sequence: CDR1 ENHRY, CDR2 SYGVKD. CDR3 DNA: TGTGCCATCTCGGGGGGCGGGACCTACAATGAGCAGTTCTTC. It encodes CAISGGGTYNEQFF.

Concerning this clonotype: At one end, the junction sequence differs from germline, possibly due to a read error. The V gene is TRBV19, the J gene TRBJ2-7; 9 bases line up with TRBD1. This CDR3 spans 15 amino acids. The germline V gene has CDR1 LNHDA and CDR2 SQIVND (reference sequence). CDR3 nucleotide sequence: TGTACCAGTAGTATGGGACAGGGCCTCTCCTACGAGCAGTACTTC. Residues: CTSSMGQGLSYEQYF.

Points on this clonotype: One junction end does not reproduce the germline sequence, and a read error may be involved. The chain recombines TRBV10-3 with TRBJ2-7; 12 bases map to TRBD1. This CDR3 spans 17 amino acids. Germline loops: CDR1 ENHRY, CDR2 SYGVKD. The CDR3 sequence is CTISDRQARDRGREQYF. In nucleotides, the CDR3 is TGTACCATCAGTGATAGGCAGGCCCGGGACAGGGGGCGCGAGCAGTACTTC.

V usage is TRBV7-3 and J usage is TRBJ2-2, with 11 bases that match TRBD1. There are 17 residues in the CDR3. The V gene end was trimmed by 2 bases and the J gene end by 7 bases; junction bases not matched to a gene: 9. Germline V CDR1 and CDR2: SGHTA, FQGTGA. The DNA of the CDR3 is TGTGCCAGCAGCTTAGGTGGGACAGGGGGAGCGATCGGGGAGCTGTTTTTT. Translating gives CASSLGGTGGAIGELFF.

The chain employs TRBV5-1 and TRBJ2-3; D gene ambiguous. This CDR3 is 12 amino acids long. The germline V and J ends were trimmed by 2 bases and 7 bases, with 8 bases remaining between them. Germline CDR1 reads SGHRS; CDR2 reads YFSETQ. As DNA, the CDR3 is TGCGCCAGCAGCTTTAATGGGAATACGCAGTATTTT. Protein sequence: CASSFNGNTQYF. Filled out from reference TRBV5-1 and TRBJ2-3, the complete variable domain reads KAGVTQTPRYLIKTRGQQVTLSCSPISGHRSVSWYQQTPGQGLQFLFEYFSETQRNKGNFPGRFSGRQFSNSRSEMNVSTLELGDSALYLCASSFNGNTQYFGPGTRLTVL.

This clonotype has at least ten counts. This chain joins TRBV4-1 and TRBJ2-7; 7 positions match TRBD1. This CDR3 comprises 16 residues. Trimming removed 0 bases from V and 1 base from J; junction bases left unmatched: 6. Per the germline V gene, CDR1 is MGHRA and CDR2 is YSYEKL. The CDR3 spells CASSQEGGQNSYEQYF. The DNA for the CDR3 is TGCGCCAGCAGCCAAGAAGGGGGACAGAATTCCTACGAGCAGTACTTC.

A remark on this clonotype: At one end, the junction sequence differs from germline, possibly due to a read error. The chain has TRBV7-3 and TRBJ2-3, with D unclear. Per the germline V gene, CDR1 is SGHTA and CDR2 is FQGTGA. CDR3 length: 17 residues. This CDR3 is CASSLIVVASSTDAQYF. The CDR3 region has the DNA TGTGCCAGCAGCTTAATAGTGGTAGCAAGCAGCACAGATGCGCAGTATTTT.

The CDR3 coding sequence is TGTGCCAGCAGCTTACCAGCGGGGGCCTCCTACAATGAGCAGTTCTTC. This codes for CASSLPAGASYNEQFF. The genes are TRBV7-2 and TRBJ2-1, with 8 positions matching TRBD2. CDR1 SGHTA and CDR2 FQGNSA come from the germline V gene. This CDR3 spans 16 amino acids. V lost 2 bases to trimming and J lost 0 bases; unmatched junction nucleotides: 3.

This clonotype was detected many times. The gene calls are TRBV24-1 and TRBJ2-5; the match to TRBD2 covers 7 bases. CDR3 length: 15 residues. Trimming at V came to 4 bases and at J to 3 bases, leaving 7 bases not matched to a gene. CDR1 is KGHDR, CDR2 SFDVKD, per germline. The CDR3 nucleotides read TGTGCCACCAGTGACGCCAGGACTAGTGAAGAGACCCAGTACTTC. Protein: CATSDARTSEETQYF.

The table lists this clonotype with a few counts. The chain recombines TRBV14 with TRBJ2-7; a possible D gene is TRBD1 (6 bases). The CDR3 covers 16 residues. Germline V gene lookup returns CDR1 SGHDN and CDR2 FVKESK. Trimming removed 4 bases at V and 7 bases at J, with 23 bases between. The CDR3: CASSPYAGQNSWEQYF. The DNA for the CDR3 is TGTGCCAGCAGCCCATATGCTGGACAGAACTCGTGGGAGCAGTACTTC.

The table lists this clonotype with a few counts. J is TRBJ2-5 and V is TRBV28; D gene unclear. CDR1 and CDR2 (germline): MDHEN, SYDVKM. This CDR3 comprises 14 residues. V was pared by 3 bases and J by 5 bases, with 13 bases between. The CDR3 nucleotides are TGTGCCAGCAGTTTCTTACGTGGCCGGGAGACCCAGTACTTC. Translated: CASSFLRGRETQYF.

This clonotype showed up just a few times. V usage is TRBV4-1 and J usage is TRBJ1-6; D not resolved. CDR1 is MGHRA, CDR2 YSYEKL, per germline. The CDR3 runs 15 residues. V dropped 1 base and J dropped 10 bases, with 14 bases sitting between them. The CDR3 DNA follows: TGCGCCAGCAGCCAAGGCCACGGGCAGAGGTCACCCCTCCACTTT. Translation gives CASSQGHGQRSPLHF.

J is TRBJ1-1 and V is TRBV11-2; 10 bases map to TRBD1. The CDR3 extends over 15 amino acids. With V trimmed by 1 base and J by 5 bases, 4 bases remained unmatched. Per germline, CDR1 SGHAT and CDR2 FQNNGV. The DNA of the CDR3 is TGTGCCAGCAGCTTAGCTCCGGGACAGGGGACTGAAGCTTTCTTT. Protein product: CASSLAPGQGTEAFF.

The rearrangement links TRBV11-2 to TRBJ1-1; D may be TRBD1 (6 bases). The germline gives CDR1 SGHAT, CDR2 FQNNGV. The CDR3 sequence is 14 residues long. V was shortened by 6 bases and J by 5 bases, with 16 bases between the two germline ends. CDR3 sequence reads: CASSPVGGRTEAFF. CDR3 coding DNA: TGTGCCAGCAGTCCAGTGGGGGGGCGGACTGAAGCTTTCTTT.